This TCR beta chain was observed in a study of response to subunit inactivated influenza vaccine. General study points: Every seasonal influenza vaccination brings in few new T cells, the authors suggested.

This CDR3 is built from 17 residues. Trimming removed 0 bases from V and 4 bases from J; junction bases left unmatched: 9. From germline, CDR1 is SQVTM and CDR2 ANQGSEA. This clonotype was picked up a small number of times. Its target is unknown. TCRdb passed the RT-PCR reads through MiXCR, listing each CDR3 protein once. The table records some 500,000 distinct CDR3 sequences, 10% to 15% of them present only once. This sequence originates from a man between 50 and 59 years old who received an inactivated influenza vaccine. The material sequenced was PBMCs from blood, taken around seven weeks after vaccination. The chain employs TRBV29-1 and TRBJ2-1; 10 nucleotides match TRBD2. The CDR3 nucleotides are TGCAGCGTTGAAGATCCTGCTAGCGGGAGTGGATACAATGAGCAGTTCTTC. It encodes CSVEDPASGSGYNEQFF.